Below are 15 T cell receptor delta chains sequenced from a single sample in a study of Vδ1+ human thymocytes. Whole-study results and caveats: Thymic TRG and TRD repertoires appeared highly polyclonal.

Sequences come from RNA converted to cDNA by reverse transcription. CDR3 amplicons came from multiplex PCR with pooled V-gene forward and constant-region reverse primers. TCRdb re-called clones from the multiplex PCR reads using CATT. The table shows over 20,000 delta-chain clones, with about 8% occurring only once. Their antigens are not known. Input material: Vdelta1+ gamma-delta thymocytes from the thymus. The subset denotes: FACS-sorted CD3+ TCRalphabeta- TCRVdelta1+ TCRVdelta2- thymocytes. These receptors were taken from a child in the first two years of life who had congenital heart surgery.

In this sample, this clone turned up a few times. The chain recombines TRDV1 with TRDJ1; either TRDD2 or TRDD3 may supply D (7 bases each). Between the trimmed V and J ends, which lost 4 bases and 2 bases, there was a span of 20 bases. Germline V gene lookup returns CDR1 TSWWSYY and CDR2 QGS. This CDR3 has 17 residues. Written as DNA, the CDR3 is TGTGCTCTTGGGGTTTTCCTACAGGGGGATGGGACCGATAAACTCATCTTT. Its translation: CALGVFLQGDGTDKLIF.

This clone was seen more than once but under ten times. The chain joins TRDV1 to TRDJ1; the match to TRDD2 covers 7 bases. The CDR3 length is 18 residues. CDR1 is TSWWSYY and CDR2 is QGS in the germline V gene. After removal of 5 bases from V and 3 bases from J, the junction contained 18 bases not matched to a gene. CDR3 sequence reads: CALGPISYGSTGSDKLIF. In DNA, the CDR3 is TGTGCTCTTGGGCCTATTTCCTACGGCAGTACTGGTTCCGATAAACTCATCTTT.

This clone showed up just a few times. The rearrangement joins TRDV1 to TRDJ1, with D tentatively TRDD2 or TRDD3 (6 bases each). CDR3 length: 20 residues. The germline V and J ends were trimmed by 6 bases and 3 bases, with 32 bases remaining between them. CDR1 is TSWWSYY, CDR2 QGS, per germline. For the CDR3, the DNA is TGTGCTCTTGGCCCTTTCCTAGTGGGGGGAAAGAGTCTAGCGTCCGATAAACTCATCTTT. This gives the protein CALGPFLVGGKSLASDKLIF.

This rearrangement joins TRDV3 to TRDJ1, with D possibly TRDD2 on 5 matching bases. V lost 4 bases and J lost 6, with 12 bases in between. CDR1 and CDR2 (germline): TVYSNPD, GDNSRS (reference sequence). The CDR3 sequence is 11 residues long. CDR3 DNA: TGTGCCTCTCGACTTCCCTATAAACTCATCTTT. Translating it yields CASRLPYKLIF.

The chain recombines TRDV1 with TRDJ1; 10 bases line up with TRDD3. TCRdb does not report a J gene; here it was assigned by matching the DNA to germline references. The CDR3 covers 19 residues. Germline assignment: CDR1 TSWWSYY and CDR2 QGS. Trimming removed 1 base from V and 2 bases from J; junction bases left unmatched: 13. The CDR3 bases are TGTGCTCTTGGGGAACGCCTTATCTTCCTACTGGGGGATACCGATAAACTCATCTTT. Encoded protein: CALGERLIFLLGDTDKLIF.

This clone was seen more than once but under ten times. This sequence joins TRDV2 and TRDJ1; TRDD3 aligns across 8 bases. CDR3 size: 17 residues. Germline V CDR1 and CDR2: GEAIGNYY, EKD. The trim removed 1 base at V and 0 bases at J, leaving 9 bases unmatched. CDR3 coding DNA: TGTGCCTGTGACACTCCTCTACTGGGGGGATACACCGATAAACTCATCTTT. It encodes CACDTPLLGGYTDKLIF.

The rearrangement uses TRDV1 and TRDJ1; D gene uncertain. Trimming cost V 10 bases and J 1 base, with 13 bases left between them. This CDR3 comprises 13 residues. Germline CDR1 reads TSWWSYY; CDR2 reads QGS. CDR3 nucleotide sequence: TGTGCTCCATTAGTACCACCCACCGATAAACTCATCTTT. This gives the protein CAPLVPPTDKLIF.

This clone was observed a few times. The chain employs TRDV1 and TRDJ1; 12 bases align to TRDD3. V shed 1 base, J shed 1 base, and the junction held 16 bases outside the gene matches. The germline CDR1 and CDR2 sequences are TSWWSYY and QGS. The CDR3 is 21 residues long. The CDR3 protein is CALGEPPSYWGILKATDKLIF. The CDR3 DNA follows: TGTGCTCTTGGGGAACCACCCTCTTACTGGGGGATACTAAAGGCCACCGATAAACTCATCTTT.

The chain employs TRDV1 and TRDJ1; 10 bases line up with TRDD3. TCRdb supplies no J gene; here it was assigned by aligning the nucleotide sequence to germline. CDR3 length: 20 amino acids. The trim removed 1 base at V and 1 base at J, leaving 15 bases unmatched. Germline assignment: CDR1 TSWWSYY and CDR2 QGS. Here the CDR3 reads CALGEPAFSIGGYPTDKLIF. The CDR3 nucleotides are TGTGCTCTTGGGGAACCCGCCTTCTCAATTGGGGGATACCCCACCGATAAACTCATCTTT.

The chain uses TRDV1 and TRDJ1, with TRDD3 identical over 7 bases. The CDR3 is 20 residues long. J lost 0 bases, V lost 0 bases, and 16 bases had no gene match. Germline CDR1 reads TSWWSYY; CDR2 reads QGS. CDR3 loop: CALGELKGGFLPSNTDKLIF. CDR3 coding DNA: TGTGCTCTTGGGGAACTAAAGGGGGGATTCTTGCCAAGTAACACCGATAAACTCATCTTT.

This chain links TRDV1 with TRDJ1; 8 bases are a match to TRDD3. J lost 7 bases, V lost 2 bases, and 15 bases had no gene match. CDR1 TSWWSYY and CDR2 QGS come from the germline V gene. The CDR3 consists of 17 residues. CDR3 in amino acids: CALGETGTFGLGGKLIF. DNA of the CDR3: TGTGCTCTTGGGGAAACGGGGACCTTTGGACTGGGGGGTAAACTCATCTTT.

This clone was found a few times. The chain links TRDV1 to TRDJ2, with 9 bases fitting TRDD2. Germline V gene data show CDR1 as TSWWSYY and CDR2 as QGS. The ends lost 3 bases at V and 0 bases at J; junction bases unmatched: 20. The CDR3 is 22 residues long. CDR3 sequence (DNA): TGTGCTCTTGGGGACCCTTCCTACGGAGGGGGGATGCCACACACTTTGACAGCACAACTCTTCTTT. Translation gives CALGDPSYGGGMPHTLTAQLFF.

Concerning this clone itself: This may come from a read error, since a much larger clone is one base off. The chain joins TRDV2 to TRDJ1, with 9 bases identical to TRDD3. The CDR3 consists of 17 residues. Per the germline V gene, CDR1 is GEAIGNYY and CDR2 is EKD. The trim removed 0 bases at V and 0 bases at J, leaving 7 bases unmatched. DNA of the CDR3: TGTGCCTGTGACACCGGCTGGGGGATGCCGTACACCGATAAACTCATCTTT. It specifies CACDTGWGMPYTDKLIF.

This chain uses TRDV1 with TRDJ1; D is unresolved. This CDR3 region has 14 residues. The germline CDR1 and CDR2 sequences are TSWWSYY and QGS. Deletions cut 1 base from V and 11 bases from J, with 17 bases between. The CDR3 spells CALGERFRLGVLIF. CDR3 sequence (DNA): TGTGCTCTTGGGGAACGGTTCCGATTGGGTGTGCTCATCTTT.

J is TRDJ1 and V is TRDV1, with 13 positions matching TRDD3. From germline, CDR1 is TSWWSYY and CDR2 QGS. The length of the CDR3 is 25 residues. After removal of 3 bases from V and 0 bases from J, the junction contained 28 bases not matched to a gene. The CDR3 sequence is CALGDRFPAPVTGGYGILDTDKLIF. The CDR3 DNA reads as TGTGCTCTTGGGGACCGTTTCCCTGCCCCCGTTACTGGGGGATACGGAATACTTGACACCGATAAACTCATCTTT.